Listed below are T cell receptor beta chains from one sample, sequenced in a study of radiation and T cells in renal cell carcinoma. Using immunoSEQ multiplex PCR, the repertoire was profiled, and TCRdb retains in-frame clones only, with some absent. The sample has around 64,000 clones; 65% to 80% are singletons. The specimen comprised blood, sampled from a patient whose treatment included radiotherapy and nephrectomy. These receptors all stem from a man in his sixties with renal cell carcinoma. Both conserved end residues are part of each CDR3. A D gene is named only where the DNA matches it firmly. Where a row states a size, it is once, few, many or the class of an expanded clone; other rows omit it.

j_call	clone_size	cdr3_length	v_call	d_call	cdr3_nt	cdr3_aa
TRBJ2-1	NA	16	TRBV11-3	TRBD2	TGTGCCAGCGTGGGGACGGGAGGGGGGTCCTACAATGAGCAGTTCTTC	CASVGTGGGSYNEQFF
TRBJ2-5	NA	17	TRBV21-1	NA	TGTGCCAGCAGCAAAGGTCAGCGGGAGGGCCGAGAAGAGACCCAGTACTTC	CASSKGQREGREETQYF
TRBJ2-2	NA	14	TRBV29-1	NA	TGCAGCGCTGAAGGGAGTCCCGACACCGGGGAGCTGTTTTTT	CSAEGSPDTGELFF
TRBJ1-3	NA	16	TRBV7-2	TRBD1	TGTGCCAGCAGCCCGCAGGGGGTTAACTCTGGAAACACCATATATTTT	CASSPQGVNSGNTIYF
TRBJ2-1	NA	11	TRBV13	NA	TGTGCCAGCAGCTTAATAAATGAGCAGTTCTTC	CASSLINEQFF
TRBJ2-6	NA	17	TRBV19	NA	TGTGCCAGTAGTTCGGTCAGAGAACTCTCTGGGGCCAACGTCCTGACTTTC	CASSSVRELSGANVLTF
TRBJ2-2	NA	14	TRBV9	NA	TGTGCCAGCAGCGTAGTGGACGGCACCGGGGAGCTGTTTTTT	CASSVVDGTGELFF
TRBJ2-2	once	17	TRBV7-2	TRBD2	TGTGCCAGCAGCCCCCGGAGCGGGGGGCCAAACACCGGGGAGCTGTTTTTT	CASSPRSGGPNTGELFF
TRBJ2-7	NA	11	TRBV20-1	TRBD1	TGCAGTGCTAGCGACAGGGACGAGCAGTACTTC	CSASDRDEQYF
TRBJ2-5	NA	15	TRBV5-1	TRBD1	TGCGCCAGCAACACCGGGACAGTATACCAAGAGACCCAGTACTTC	CASNTGTVYQETQYF
TRBJ2-6	NA	17	TRBV12-5	NA	TGTGCTAGTGGTTTGGTACGAGGGGGGTCTGGGGCCAACGTCCTGACTTTC	CASGLVRGGSGANVLTF
TRBJ2-1	NA	14	TRBV6-6	NA	TGTGCCAGCAGTATCCCCGGGACCATCAATGAGCAGTTCTTC	CASSIPGTINEQFF
TRBJ2-2	NA	15	TRBV7-2	NA	TGTGCCAGCAGCGGTGAAGGGGGTCGTGGCGGGGAGCTGTTTTTT	CASSGEGGRGGELFF
TRBJ1-1	NA	14	TRBV7-2	NA	TGTGCCAGCAGTTCGGGGGGGGTACCCACTGAAGCTTTCTTT	CASSSGGVPTEAFF
TRBJ2-1	NA	16	TRBV5-6	TRBD2	TGTGCCAGCAGCCCCATAAGCGGGAACGTCGACGATGAGCAGTTCTTC	CASSPISGNVDDEQFF
TRBJ2-1	few	15	TRBV9	NA	TGTGCCAGCAGCGTAGGTTACGTCTCCTACAATGAGCAGTTCTTC	CASSVGYVSYNEQFF
TRBJ1-4	NA	15	TRBV5-1	TRBD1	TGCGCCAGCAGCTCGCTGACAGGGACTAATGAAAAACTGTTTTTT	CASSSLTGTNEKLFF
TRBJ2-2	once	18	TRBV9	TRBD2	TGTGCCAGCACAAGGTTAATGAGCGGGGGTGCGAGCACCGGGGAGCTGTTTTTT	CASTRLMSGGASTGELFF
TRBJ1-5	NA	14	TRBV2	NA	TGTGCCAGCAGTGCGACGGAGGACAATCAGCCCCAGCATTTT	CASSATEDNQPQHF
TRBJ2-6	NA	15	TRBV7-3	TRBD1	TGTGCCAGCAGCCCCGACAGGGCTGGGGCCAACGTCCTGACTTTC	CASSPDRAGANVLTF
TRBJ2-2	NA	17	TRBV7-7	TRBD2	TGTGCCAGCAGCCCCGGACTAGCGGGGCGACACACCGGGGAGCTGTTTTTT	CASSPGLAGRHTGELFF
TRBJ1-5	NA	15	TRBV6-6	NA	TGTGCCAGCAGTTACTCGACGGACCGCAATCAGCCCCAGCATTTT	CASSYSTDRNQPQHF
TRBJ1-5	few	15	TRBV4-2	NA	TGTGCCAGCAGCCAAGTGGGGGGCTGGGATCAGCCCCAGCATTTT	CASSQVGGWDQPQHF